This paragraph reports one T cell receptor (beta chain). The data were taken from a study of cytomegalovirus exposure and HLA in healthy donors. Germline V gene sequence: CDR1 SGHRS, CDR2 YFSETQ. The CDR3 runs to 16 residues. The V gene lost 1 base and the J gene lost 6 bases, with 16 bases spanning the gap. PCR used 60 Vbeta primers and 13 Jbeta primers. Clones were sequenced by immunoSEQ multiplex PCR, and TCRdb holds only the in-frame ones, with some missing. The sample holds some 140,000 clones; 65% to 80% are singletons and the top ten take roughly 8.8%. The chain recombines TRBV5-1 with TRBJ2-2, with D perhaps TRBD1 (7 bases). This TCR was recovered from a woman aged 45-65 years in good health and CMV-seropositive. Specimen: PBMCs. The CDR3 is CASSLTGEERAGELFF. DNA of the CDR3: TGCGCCAGCAGCTTGACAGGGGAGGAGAGGGCCGGGGAGCTGTTTTTT.